What follows are 17 T cell receptor beta chains derived from one specimen sequenced in a study of regulatory T cells in long-lasting Graves disease. Arm-PCR of CDR3 regions and iRepertoire HTBI primers were used to build TCR beta libraries. TCRdb independently ran MiXCR on the multiplex PCR reads; one entry per CDR3 protein. Of around 400,000 distinct CDR3 sequences in the sample, roughly 25% were seen once. Time point indicated: persistent/refractory GD, antithyroid drugs over 5 years with positive TRAb. Extracted RNA from PBMCs served as the source of the TCR library. Sequencing was performed on peripheral blood mononuclear cells (PBMCs), taken when the disease was refractory, from a patient treated with antithyroid drugs. Receptor source: a woman aged 40 to 50 with Graves disease.

This clonotype was detected many times. This chain joins TRBV28 and TRBJ2-6; 7 nucleotides line up with TRBD1. J lost 0 bases, V lost 3 bases, and 5 bases had no gene match. The CDR3 runs 17 residues. Germline values: CDR1 MDHEN, CDR2 SYDVKM. CDR3 nucleotides: TGTGCCAGCAGTTTCATAGGGGGCATCTCTGGGGCCAACGTCCTGACTTTC. Amino acids: CASSFIGGISGANVLTF.

V usage is TRBV24-1 and J usage is TRBJ2-1; 7 nucleotides align to TRBD1. The CDR3 length is 14 residues. J lost 6 bases, V lost 6 bases, and 7 bases had no gene match. Germline lookup yields CDR1 KGHDR and CDR2 SFDVKD. This chain's CDR3 is CATSLPGGSNEQFF. In DNA, the CDR3 is TGTGCCACCAGTCTGCCAGGGGGTTCCAATGAGCAGTTCTTC.

Ten or more counts support this clonotype. The chain is built from TRBV28 and TRBJ2-7, with TRBD2 identical over 8 bases. The CDR3 runs to 19 residues. Per the germline V gene, CDR1 is MDHEN and CDR2 is SYDVKM. The V segment lost 5 bases and the J segment 3 bases; nucleotides outside the gene matches: 21. CDR3 amino acids: CASSPFWTSRATLYYEQYF. The CDR3, as DNA: TGTGCCAGCAGTCCCTTTTGGACTAGCAGGGCTACCCTCTACTACGAGCAGTACTTC.

In its sample, this clonotype was seen many times. The CDR3 nucleotides read TGCAGTGCCTATATGGGACTTTACGAGCAGTACTTC. Translating gives CSAYMGLYEQYF. The chain joins TRBV20-1 to TRBJ2-7; tentative D call: TRBD2 (6 bases). Trimming stripped 6 bases from V and 4 bases from J, with 13 bases between. The CDR3 loop spans 12 amino acids. Germline lookup yields CDR1 DFQATT and CDR2 SNEGSKA (reference sequence).

This clonotype was recorded many times. The junction departs from germline at one end; a sequencing error may be responsible. V gene TRBV6-1 combines with J gene TRBJ1-6, with unresolved D. There are 15 residues in the CDR3. Germline values: CDR1 MNHNS, CDR2 SASEGT. The CDR3 DNA reads TGTGCGAGCAGTAGAGGCAAGTCCTATAATTCACCCCTCCACTTT. Translation gives CASSRGKSYNSPLHF.

Points on this clonotype: Given a much more abundant clone one base away, this may be a read error. This chain links TRBV6-1 with TRBJ1-2, with TRBD1 identical over 7 bases. Germline CDR1 reads MNHNS; CDR2 reads SASEGT. This CDR3 contains 14 residues. The trim removed 7 bases at V and 12 bases at J, leaving 17 bases unmatched. CDR3 region: CASTTKTGFRGHTF. CDR3 sequence (DNA): TGTGCCAGCACTACCAAGACAGGGTTCAGGGGCCACACCTTC.

This clonotype was seen more than once but under ten times. The rearrangement uses TRBV27 and TRBJ2-2, with 8 bases that match TRBD1. CDR3 size: 15 residues. Germline assignment: CDR1 MNHEY and CDR2 SMNVEV (reference sequence). The ends lost 5 bases at V and 5 bases at J; junction bases unmatched: 7. Here the CDR3 reads CASSLGQGWTGELFF. Written as DNA, the CDR3 is TGTGCCAGCAGTCTAGGACAGGGATGGACCGGGGAGCTGTTTTTT.

This clonotype was seen at least ten times. The V gene is TRBV2, the J gene TRBJ1-1; maybe TRBD1 (5 bases). CDR3 length equals 14 residues. V was trimmed by 7 bases and J by 0 bases, leaving 12 bases between them. From germline, CDR1 is SNHLY and CDR2 FYNNEI. In nucleotides, the CDR3 is TGTGCCAGCAATGTGGGGGGGATGAACACTGAAGCTTTCTTT. This gives the protein CASNVGGMNTEAFF.

At least ten counts were recorded for this clonotype. The rearrangement links TRBV2 to TRBJ2-5; 10 bases are a match to TRBD1. The CDR3 covers 14 residues. Germline CDR1 SNHLY, CDR2 FYNNEI. V dropped 6 bases and J dropped 5; count of bases not matched to a gene: 6. The CDR3 protein is CASRTTGGLETQYF. DNA for the CDR3: TGTGCCAGCAGAACGACAGGGGGCCTCGAGACCCAGTACTTC.

This clonotype has at least ten counts. The chain couples TRBV20-1 to TRBJ2-2, with 10 bases aligning to TRBD2. Germline loops: CDR1 DFQATT, CDR2 SNEGSKA (reference sequence). The CDR3 is made up of 15 amino acids. The V and J ends lost 5 bases and 9 bases, in that order; junction bases with no gene match: 12. The CDR3 spells CSAGGAASGSWELFF. CDR3 in DNA: TGCAGTGCTGGAGGGGCGGCTAGCGGGAGTTGGGAGCTGTTTTTT.

This clonotype came up many times. The chain is built from TRBV2 and TRBJ1-6; 11 bases agree with TRBD1. Germline CDR1 SNHLY, CDR2 FYNNEI. Germline trimming cut 8 bases from V and 6 bases from J; bases unmatched to any gene: 6. The CDR3 is made up of 15 amino acids. In DNA form, the CDR3 reads TGTGCCAGCGGACAGGGGGCGCCCATTAATTCACCCCTCCACTTT. It specifies CASGQGAPINSPLHF.

As DNA, the CDR3 is TGTGCCAGTAGTATGGGGCCCCAAGAGACCCAGTACTTC. Its translation is CASSMGPQETQYF. The chain joins TRBV19 to TRBJ2-5; D is possibly TRBD1 (5 bases). Germline V lookup: CDR1 LNHDA, CDR2 SQIVND (reference sequence). Trimming shortened V by 3 bases and J by 1 base, and 6 bases separated the two germline ends. The CDR3 consists of 13 residues. Combining the CDR3 with reference TRBV19 and TRBJ2-5 gives the whole variable domain DGGITQSPKYLFRKEGQNVTLSCEQNLNHDAMYWYRQDPGQGLRLIYYSQIVNDFQKGDIAEGYSVSREKKESFPLTVTSAQKNPTAFYLCASSMGPQETQYFGPGTRLLVL.

The chain has TRBV20-1 and TRBJ1-1; D is unresolved. The CDR3 contains 14 residues. Germline V CDR1 and CDR2: DFQATT, SNEGSKA (reference sequence). The CDR3 DNA reads TGCAGGTCAGGAAAACCCCCCCGGAACACTGAAGCTTTCTTT. Amino acid sequence: CRSGKPPRNTEAFF.

This clonotype was counted only a few times. CDR3 residues: CASSPLGQGVGYTF. The CDR3 coding sequence is TGTGCCAGCAGCCCACTTGGACAGGGGGTCGGCTACACCTTC. The genes are TRBV7-2 and TRBJ1-2; TRBD1 matches at 10 bases. The CDR3 totals 14 residues. Germline CDR1 reads SGHTA; CDR2 reads FQGNSA. J was trimmed by 8 bases and V by 5 bases; bases with no gene match: 8. The entire variable domain, with the rest obtained from reference TRBV7-2 and TRBJ1-2, is as follows: GAGVSQSPSNKVTEKGKDVELRCDPISGHTALYWYRQSLGQGLEFLIYFQGNSAPDKSGLPSDRFSAERTGGSVSTLTIQRTQQEDSAVYLCASSPLGQGVGYTFGSGTRLTVV.

The chain couples TRBV29-1 to TRBJ1-2; D perhaps matches TRBD1 (6 bases). Germline assignment: CDR1 SQVTM and CDR2 ANQGSEA. CDR3 length equals 16 residues. With 4 bases removed from V and 5 bases from J, the gap between germline ends came to 23 bases. The CDR3, as DNA: TGCAGCGTTGGGTCCTGGGGGGCGAAGTGGGTTTATGGCTACACCTTC. Translating gives CSVGSWGAKWVYGYTF.

Concerning this clonotype: Since a much larger clone is just one base distant, this may be a read error. The chain is built from TRBV11-2 and TRBJ1-6; 7 positions agree with TRBD1. Germline V CDR1 and CDR2: SGHAT, FQNNGV. J gave up 11 bases and V 2 bases, and 9 bases lay outside the gene matches. The CDR3 contains 15 residues. The CDR3 is CASSLSTGVNPPLHF. The CDR3 DNA is TGTGCCAGCAGCTTATCCACAGGGGTCAATCCACCCCTCCACTTT.

In its sample, this clonotype was seen a few times. The rearrangement links TRBV7-9 to TRBJ2-1; D uncertain. There are 20 residues in the CDR3. Germline lookup yields CDR1 SEHNR and CDR2 FQNEAQ (reference sequence). V was clipped by 5 bases and J by 0 bases, with 26 bases between them. The CDR3: CASSDVNQKTFRSSYNEQFF. The CDR3 bases are TGTGCCAGCAGCGACGTCAACCAGAAGACCTTTAGGAGCTCCTACAATGAGCAGTTCTTC.